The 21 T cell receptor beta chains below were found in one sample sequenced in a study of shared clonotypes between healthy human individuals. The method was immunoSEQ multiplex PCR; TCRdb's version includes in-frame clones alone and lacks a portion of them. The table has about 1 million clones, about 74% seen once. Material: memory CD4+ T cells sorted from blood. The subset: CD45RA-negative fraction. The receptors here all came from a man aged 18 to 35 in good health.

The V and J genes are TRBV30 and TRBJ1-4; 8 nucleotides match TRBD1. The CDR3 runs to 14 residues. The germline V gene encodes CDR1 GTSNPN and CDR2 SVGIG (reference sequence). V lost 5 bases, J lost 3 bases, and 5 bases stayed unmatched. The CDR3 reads CAWSTGGSNEKLFF. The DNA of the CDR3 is TGTGCCTGGTCAACAGGGGGATCTAATGAAAAACTGTTTTTT.

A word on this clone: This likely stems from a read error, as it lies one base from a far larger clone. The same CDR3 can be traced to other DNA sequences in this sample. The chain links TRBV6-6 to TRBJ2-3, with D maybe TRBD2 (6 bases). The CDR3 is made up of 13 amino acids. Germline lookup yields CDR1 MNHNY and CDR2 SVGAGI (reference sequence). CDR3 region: CASRGGGADTQYF. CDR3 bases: TGTGCTAGCCGTGGAGGAGGGGCAGATACGCAGTATTTT.

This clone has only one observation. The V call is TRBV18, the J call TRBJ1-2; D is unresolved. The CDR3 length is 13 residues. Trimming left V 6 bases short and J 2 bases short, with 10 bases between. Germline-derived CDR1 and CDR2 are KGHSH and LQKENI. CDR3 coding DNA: TGTGCCAGCTCGCTTACAGAGAACTATGGCTACACCTTC. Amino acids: CASSLTENYGYTF.

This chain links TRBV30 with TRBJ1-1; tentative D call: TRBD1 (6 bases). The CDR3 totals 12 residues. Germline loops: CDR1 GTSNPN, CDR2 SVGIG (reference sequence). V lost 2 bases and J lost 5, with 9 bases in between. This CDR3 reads CAWSKGQTEAFF. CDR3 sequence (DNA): TGTGCCTGGAGTAAGGGACAAACTGAAGCTTTCTTT.

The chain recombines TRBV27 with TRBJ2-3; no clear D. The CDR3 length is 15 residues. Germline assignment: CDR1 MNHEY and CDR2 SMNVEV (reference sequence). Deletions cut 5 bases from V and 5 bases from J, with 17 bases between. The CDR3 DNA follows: TGTGCCAGCAGTAACCTCGATGTGCTCCGAGATACGCAGTATTTT. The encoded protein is CASSNLDVLRDTQYF.

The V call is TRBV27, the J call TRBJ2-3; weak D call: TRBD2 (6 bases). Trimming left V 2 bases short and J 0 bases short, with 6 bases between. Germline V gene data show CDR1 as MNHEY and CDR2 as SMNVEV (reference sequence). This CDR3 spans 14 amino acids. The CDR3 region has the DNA TGTGCCAGCAGTTTAAGCGGGAGCACAGATACGCAGTATTTT. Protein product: CASSLSGSTDTQYF.

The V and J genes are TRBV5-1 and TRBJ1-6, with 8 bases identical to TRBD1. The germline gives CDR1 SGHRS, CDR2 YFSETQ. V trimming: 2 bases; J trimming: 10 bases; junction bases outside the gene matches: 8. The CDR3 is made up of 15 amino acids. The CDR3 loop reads CASSLNRGTKSPLHF. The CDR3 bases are TGCGCCAGCAGCTTAAACAGGGGGACCAAATCACCCCTCCACTTT.

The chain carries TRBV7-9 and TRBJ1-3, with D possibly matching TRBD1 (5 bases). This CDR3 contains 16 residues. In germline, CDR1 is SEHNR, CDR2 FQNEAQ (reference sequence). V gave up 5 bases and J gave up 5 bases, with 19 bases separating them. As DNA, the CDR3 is TGTGCCAGCAGCCTAGGGTGGGGACTTGAGAGAAACACCATATATTTT. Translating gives CASSLGWGLERNTIYF. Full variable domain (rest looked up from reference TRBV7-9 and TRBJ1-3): DTGVSQNPRHKITKRGQNVTFRCDPISEHNRLYWYRQTLGQGPEFLTYFQNEAQLEKSRLLSDRFSAERPKGSFSTLEIQRTEQGDSAMYLCASSLGWGLERNTIYFGEGSWLTVV.

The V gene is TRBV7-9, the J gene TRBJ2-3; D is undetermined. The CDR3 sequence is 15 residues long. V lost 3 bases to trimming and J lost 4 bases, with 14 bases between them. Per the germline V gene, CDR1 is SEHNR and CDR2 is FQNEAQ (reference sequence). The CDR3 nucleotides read TGTGCCAGCAGCTTTACCTCCACCCGGGCAGATACGCAGTATTTT. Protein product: CASSFTSTRADTQYF.

CDR3 in DNA: TGCGCCAGCAGCCGGAGCGGGAGCAACAACGAGCAGTACTTC. This sequence encodes CASSRSGSNNEQYF. This chain uses TRBV5-1 with TRBJ2-7; 8 nucleotides match TRBD2. CDR3 size: 14 residues. Germline V gene lookup returns CDR1 SGHRS and CDR2 YFSETQ. J gave up 5 bases and V 4 bases, and 8 bases lay outside the gene matches.

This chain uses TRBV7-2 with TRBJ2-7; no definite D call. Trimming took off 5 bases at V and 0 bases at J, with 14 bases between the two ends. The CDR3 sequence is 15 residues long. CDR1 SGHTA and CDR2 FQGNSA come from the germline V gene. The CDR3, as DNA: TGTGCCAGCAGCCTCGGACCCCCGAGCTCCTACGAGCAGTACTTC. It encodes CASSLGPPSSYEQYF.

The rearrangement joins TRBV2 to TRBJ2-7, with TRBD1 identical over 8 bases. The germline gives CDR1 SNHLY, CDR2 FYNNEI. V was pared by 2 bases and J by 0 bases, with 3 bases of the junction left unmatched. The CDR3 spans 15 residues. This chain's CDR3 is CASSERTGGSYEQYF. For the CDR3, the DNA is TGTGCCAGCAGTGAACGAACAGGGGGCTCCTACGAGCAGTACTTC.

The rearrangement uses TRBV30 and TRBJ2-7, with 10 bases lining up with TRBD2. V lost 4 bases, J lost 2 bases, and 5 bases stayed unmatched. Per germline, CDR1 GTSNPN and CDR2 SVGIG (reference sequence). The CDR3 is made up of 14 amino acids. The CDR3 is CAWTTGLAPYEQYF. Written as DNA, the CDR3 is TGTGCCTGGACGACGGGACTAGCGCCCTACGAGCAGTACTTC.

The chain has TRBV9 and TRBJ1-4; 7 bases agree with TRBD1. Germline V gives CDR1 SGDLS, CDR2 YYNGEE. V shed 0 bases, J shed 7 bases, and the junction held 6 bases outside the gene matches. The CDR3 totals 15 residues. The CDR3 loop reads CASSVGTGILEKLFF. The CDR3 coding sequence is TGTGCCAGCAGCGTAGGGACAGGAATTCTTGAAAAACTGTTTTTT.

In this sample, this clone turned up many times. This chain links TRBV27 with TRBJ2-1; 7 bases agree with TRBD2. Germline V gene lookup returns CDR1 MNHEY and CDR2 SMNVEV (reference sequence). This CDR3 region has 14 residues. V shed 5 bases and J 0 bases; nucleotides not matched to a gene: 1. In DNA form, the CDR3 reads TGTGCCAGCAGTCCGGGAGGCTCCTACAATGAGCAGTTCTTC. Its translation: CASSPGGSYNEQFF.

The CDR3 DNA reads TGTGCCAGCTCACGGGAGACAGGGTCCGATGGCTACACCTTC. It is translated as CASSRETGSDGYTF. The chain joins TRBV18 to TRBJ1-2, with TRBD1 matching over 7 bases. Germline values: CDR1 KGHSH, CDR2 LQKENI. Germline trimming cut 4 bases from V and 6 bases from J; bases unmatched to any gene: 8. This CDR3 comprises 14 residues. The whole variable domain, remainder taken from reference TRBV18 and TRBJ1-2, is NAGVMQNPRHLVRRRGQEARLRCSPMKGHSHVYWYRQLPEEGLKFMVYLQKENIIDESGMPKERFSAEFPKEGPSILRIQQVVRGDSAAYFCASSRETGSDGYTFGSGTRLTVV.

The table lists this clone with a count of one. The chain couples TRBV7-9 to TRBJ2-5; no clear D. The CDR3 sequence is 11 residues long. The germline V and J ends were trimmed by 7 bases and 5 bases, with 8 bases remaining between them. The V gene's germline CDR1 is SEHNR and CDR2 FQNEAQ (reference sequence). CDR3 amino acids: CASKLRETQYF. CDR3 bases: TGTGCCAGCAAGTTACGGGAGACCCAGTACTTC.

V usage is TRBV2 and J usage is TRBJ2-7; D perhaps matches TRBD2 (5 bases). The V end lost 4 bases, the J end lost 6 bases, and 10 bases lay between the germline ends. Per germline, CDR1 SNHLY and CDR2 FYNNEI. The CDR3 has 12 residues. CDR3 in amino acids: CASSGSGGEQYF. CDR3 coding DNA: TGTGCCAGCAGTGGGTCAGGAGGCGAGCAGTACTTC.

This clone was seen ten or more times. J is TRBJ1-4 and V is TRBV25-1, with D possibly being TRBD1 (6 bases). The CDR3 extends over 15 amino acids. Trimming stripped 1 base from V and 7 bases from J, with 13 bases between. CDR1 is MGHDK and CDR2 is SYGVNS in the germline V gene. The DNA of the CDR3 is TGTGCCAGCAGTGAATCGAGGGGGTTTTCTGAAAAACTGTTTTTT. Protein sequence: CASSESRGFSEKLFF.

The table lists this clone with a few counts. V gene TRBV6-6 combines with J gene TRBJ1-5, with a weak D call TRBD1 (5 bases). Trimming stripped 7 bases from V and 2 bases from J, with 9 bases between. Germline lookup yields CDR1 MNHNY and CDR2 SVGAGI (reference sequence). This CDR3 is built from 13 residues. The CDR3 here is CASIGDRNQPQHF. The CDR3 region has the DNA TGTGCCAGCATTGGGGACCGCAATCAGCCCCAGCATTTT.

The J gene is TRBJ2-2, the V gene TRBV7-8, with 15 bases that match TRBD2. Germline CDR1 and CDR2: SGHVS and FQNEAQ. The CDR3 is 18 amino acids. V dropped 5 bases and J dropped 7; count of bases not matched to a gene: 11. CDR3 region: CASSQVGLAGGRGGELFF. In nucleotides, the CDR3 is TGTGCCAGCAGCCAGGTTGGACTAGCGGGAGGGCGTGGCGGGGAGCTGTTTTTT.